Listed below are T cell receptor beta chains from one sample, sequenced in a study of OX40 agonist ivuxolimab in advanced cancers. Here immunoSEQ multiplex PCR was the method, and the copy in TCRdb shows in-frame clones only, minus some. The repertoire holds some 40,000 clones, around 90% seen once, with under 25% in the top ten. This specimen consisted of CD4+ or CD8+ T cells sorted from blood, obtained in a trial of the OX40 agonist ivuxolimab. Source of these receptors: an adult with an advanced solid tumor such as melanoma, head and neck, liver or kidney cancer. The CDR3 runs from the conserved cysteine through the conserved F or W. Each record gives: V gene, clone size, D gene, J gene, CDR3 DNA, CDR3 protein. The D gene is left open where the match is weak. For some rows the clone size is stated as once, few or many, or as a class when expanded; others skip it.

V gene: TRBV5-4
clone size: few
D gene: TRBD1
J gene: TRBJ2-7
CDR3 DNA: TGTGCCAGCACCCCCGGGACAGGGAACGAGCAGTACTTC
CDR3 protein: CASTPGTGNEQYF

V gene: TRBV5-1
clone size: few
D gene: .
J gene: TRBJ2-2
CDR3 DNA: TGCGCCAGCAGCTTGGTGGCGGACCTGGGGACCGGGGAGCTGTTTTTT
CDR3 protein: CASSLVADLGTGELFF

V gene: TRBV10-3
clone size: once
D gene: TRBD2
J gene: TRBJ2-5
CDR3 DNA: TGTGCCATCAGTGCGTTAGCGGGAGGGCCGGGTGAGACCCAGTACTTC
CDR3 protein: CAISALAGGPGETQYF

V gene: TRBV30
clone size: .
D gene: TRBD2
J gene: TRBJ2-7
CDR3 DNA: TGTGCCTGGAGTGTATATGGGCTAGCGGGAGTTCGTGAGCAGTACTTC
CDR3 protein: CAWSVYGLAGVREQYF

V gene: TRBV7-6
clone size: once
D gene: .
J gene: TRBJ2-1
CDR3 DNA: TGTGCCAGCAGCGCCTACAATGAGCAGTTCTTC
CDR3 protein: CASSAYNEQFF

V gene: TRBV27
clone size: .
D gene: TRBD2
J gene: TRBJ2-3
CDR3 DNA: TGTGCCAGCAGCTACCGGGAGGGATCCCAGGTAGATACGCAGTATTTT
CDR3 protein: CASSYREGSQVDTQYF

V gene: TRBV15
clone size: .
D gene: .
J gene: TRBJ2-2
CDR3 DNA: TGTGCCACCAGCAGAGTTTTCGGGTCCGGGGAGCTGTTTTTT
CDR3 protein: CATSRVFGSGELFF

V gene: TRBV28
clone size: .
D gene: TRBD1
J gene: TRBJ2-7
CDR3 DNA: TGTGCCAGCAGTTTCGACAGGGGGCCTTACGAGCAGTACTTC
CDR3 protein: CASSFDRGPYEQYF

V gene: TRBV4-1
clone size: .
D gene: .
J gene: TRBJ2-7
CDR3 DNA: TGCGCCAGCAGCCAAGCCCTCCGGGGATCCTACGAGCAGTACTTC
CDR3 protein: CASSQALRGSYEQYF

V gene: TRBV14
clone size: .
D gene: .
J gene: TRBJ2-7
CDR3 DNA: TGTGCCAGCAGCCTTTACAGAGGGTTTCCCTACGAGCAGTACTTC
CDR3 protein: CASSLYRGFPYEQYF

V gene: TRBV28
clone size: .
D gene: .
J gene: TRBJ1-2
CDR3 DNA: TGTGCCAGCAGTTTATATATGCACTTATCCTATGGCTACACCTTC
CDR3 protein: CASSLYMHLSYGYTF

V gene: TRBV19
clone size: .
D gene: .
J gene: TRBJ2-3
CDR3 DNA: TGTGCCAGTAGTATGACCTCGGCAGATACGCAGTATTTT
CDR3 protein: CASSMTSADTQYF

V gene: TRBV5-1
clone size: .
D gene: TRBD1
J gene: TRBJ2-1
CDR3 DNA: TGCGCCAGCAGCTTGGAGTCCGGACAGGGGAATTACAATGAGCAGTTCTTC
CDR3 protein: CASSLESGQGNYNEQFF

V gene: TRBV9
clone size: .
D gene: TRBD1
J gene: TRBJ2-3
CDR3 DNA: TGTGCCAGCAGCCGGGGACAGGGCCCAGATACGCAGTATTTT
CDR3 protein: CASSRGQGPDTQYF

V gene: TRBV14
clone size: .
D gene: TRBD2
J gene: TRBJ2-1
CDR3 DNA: TGTGCCAGCAGCCCTCCGGGACTAGCGGGGTCCTCCTACAATGAGCAGTTCTTC
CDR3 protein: CASSPPGLAGSSYNEQFF

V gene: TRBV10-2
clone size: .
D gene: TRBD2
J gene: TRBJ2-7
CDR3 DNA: TGCGCCAGCGCTAGCGGGACATACGAGCAGTACTTC
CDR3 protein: CASASGTYEQYF

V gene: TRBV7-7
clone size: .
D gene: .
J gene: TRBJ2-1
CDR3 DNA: TGTGCTAGCAGCTTAGATAGCTCCTACAATGAGCAGTTCTTC
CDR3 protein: CASSLDSSYNEQFF

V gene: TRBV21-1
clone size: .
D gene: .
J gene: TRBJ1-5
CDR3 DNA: TGTGCCAGCAGCAATAACCCGGGACAAAGCAATCAGCCCCAGCATTTT
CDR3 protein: CASSNNPGQSNQPQHF

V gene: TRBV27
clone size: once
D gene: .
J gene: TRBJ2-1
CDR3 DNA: TGTGCCAGCAGTCCCGGGCCCCTCTACAATGAGCAGTTCTTC
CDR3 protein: CASSPGPLYNEQFF

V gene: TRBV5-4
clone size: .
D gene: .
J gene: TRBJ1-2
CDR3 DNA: TGTGCCAGCAGCTTTTCGAAACAGCCCTATGGCTACACCTTC
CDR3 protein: CASSFSKQPYGYTF

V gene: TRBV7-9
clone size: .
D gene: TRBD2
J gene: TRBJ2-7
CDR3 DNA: TGTGCCAGCAGCTTAGAACTGGGAGGGCCTAACGAGCAGTACTTC
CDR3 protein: CASSLELGGPNEQYF

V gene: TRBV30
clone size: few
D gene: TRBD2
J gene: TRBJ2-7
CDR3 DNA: TGTGCCTGGAGTTGGGCTAGCGGGATCTACGAGCAGTACTTC
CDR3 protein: CAWSWASGIYEQYF

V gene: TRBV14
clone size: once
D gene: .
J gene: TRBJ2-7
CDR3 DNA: TGTGCCAGCAGCCTGGGACACGAGCAGTACTTC
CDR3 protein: CASSLGHEQYF

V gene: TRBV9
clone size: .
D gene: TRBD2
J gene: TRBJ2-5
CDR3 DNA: TGTGCCAGCAGCGTAGCGACTAGCGGACCACAAGAGACCCAGTACTTC
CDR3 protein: CASSVATSGPQETQYF

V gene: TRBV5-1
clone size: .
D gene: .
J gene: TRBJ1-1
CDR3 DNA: TGCGCCAGCAGCTTGGCCGGCAATACGAACACTGAAGCTTTCTTT
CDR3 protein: CASSLAGNTNTEAFF

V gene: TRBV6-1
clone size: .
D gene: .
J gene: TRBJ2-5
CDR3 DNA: TGTGCCAGCAGTGAATTAGGCAGGGACCAAGAGACCCAGTACTTC
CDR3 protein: CASSELGRDQETQYF

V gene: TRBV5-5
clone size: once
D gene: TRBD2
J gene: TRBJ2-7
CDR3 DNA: TGTGCCAGCAGCTTGTATTTAGCGGGAGACGAGCAGTACTTC
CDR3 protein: CASSLYLAGDEQYF

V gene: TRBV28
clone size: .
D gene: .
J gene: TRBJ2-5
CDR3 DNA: TGTGCCAGCACCTCTACTTCGGGAGTTCAAGAGACCCAGTACTTC
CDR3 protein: CASTSTSGVQETQYF

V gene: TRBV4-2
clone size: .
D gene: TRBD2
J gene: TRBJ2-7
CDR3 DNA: TGTGCCAGCAGCCAAGAAAGTCTAGCGGGGTCCTACGAGCAGTACTTC
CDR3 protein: CASSQESLAGSYEQYF

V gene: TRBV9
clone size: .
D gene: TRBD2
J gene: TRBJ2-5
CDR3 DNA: TGTGCCAGCAGCCCGGGAGCGGGACTAGCGGGATCGGAGACCCAGTACTTC
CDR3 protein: CASSPGAGLAGSETQYF

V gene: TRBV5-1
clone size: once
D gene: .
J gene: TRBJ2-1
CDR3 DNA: TGCGCCAGCAGCTTGGCCCCAGACAGCGCTGAGCAGTTCTTC
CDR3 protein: CASSLAPDSAEQFF

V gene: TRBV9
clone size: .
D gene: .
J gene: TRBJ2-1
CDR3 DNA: TGTGCCAGCAGCGTAGTGGCGGTGAGCTCCTACAATGAGCAGTTCTTC
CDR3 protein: CASSVVAVSSYNEQFF

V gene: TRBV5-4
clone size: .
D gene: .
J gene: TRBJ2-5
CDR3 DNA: TGTGCCAGCAGCTTGACAGGGTACCAAGAGACCCAGTACTTC
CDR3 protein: CASSLTGYQETQYF

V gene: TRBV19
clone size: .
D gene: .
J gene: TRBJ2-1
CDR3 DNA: TGTGCCAGTAGTATTCTATACGGGGACGGTAGCTCCTACAATGAGCAGTTCTTC
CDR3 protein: CASSILYGDGSSYNEQFF

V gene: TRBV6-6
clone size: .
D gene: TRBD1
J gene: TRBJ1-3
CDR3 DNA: TGTGCCAGCAGTTACTCGGGACAGGGGGCTGGAAACACCATATATTTT
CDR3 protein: CASSYSGQGAGNTIYF

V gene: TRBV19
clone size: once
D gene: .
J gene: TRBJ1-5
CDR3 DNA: TGTGCCAGTAGTATCGGGGGCGCCGGACAGCCCCAGCATTTT
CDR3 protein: CASSIGGAGQPQHF

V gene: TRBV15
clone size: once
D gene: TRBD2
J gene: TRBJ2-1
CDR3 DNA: TGTGCCACCAGCAACCCCGGGACTAGCGGGAAGAATGAGCAGTTCTTC
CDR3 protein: CATSNPGTSGKNEQFF

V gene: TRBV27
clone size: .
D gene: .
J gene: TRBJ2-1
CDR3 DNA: TGTGCCAGCAGTTTACACCCCAAGAATGAGCAGTTCTTC
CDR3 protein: CASSLHPKNEQFF

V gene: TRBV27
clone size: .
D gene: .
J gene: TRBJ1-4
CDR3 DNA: TGTGCCAGCAGTTTTGCAACTAATGAAAAACTGTTTTTT
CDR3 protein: CASSFATNEKLFF

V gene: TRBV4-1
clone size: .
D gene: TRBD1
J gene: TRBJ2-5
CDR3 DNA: TGCGCCAGCAGCCAAGCGGACAGGAGCTACGAAGAGACCCAGTACTTC
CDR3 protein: CASSQADRSYEETQYF

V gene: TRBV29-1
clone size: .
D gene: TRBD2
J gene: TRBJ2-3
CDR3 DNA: TGCAGCGTTGAAGGAACTAGCGGGAGTCCAGATACGCAGTATTTT
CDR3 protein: CSVEGTSGSPDTQYF

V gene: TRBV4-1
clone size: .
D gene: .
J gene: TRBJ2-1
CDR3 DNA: TGCGCCAGCAGCCAAGTAGCGACTGCCTACAATGAGCAGTTCTTC
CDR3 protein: CASSQVATAYNEQFF

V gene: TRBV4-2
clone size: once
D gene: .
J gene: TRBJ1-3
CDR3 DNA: TGTGCCAGCAGCCAAGAGGGGATTTGGGGAGACTCTGGAAACACCATATATTTT
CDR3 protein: CASSQEGIWGDSGNTIYF

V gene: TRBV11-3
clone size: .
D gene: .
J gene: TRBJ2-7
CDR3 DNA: TGTGCCAGCAGCTTGTGGTTTGACGAGCAGTACTTC
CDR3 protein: CASSLWFDEQYF

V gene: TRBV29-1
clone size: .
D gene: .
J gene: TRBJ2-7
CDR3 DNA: TGCAGCGGTGTGGGGGGCGGCACCCCCTACGAGCAGTACTTC
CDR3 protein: CSGVGGGTPYEQYF

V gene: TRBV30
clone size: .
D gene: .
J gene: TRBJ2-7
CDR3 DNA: TGTGCCTGGAGTGAAGTATCCTACGAGCAGTACTTC
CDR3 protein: CAWSEVSYEQYF

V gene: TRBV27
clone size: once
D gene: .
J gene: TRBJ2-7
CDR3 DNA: TGTGCCAGCACCTACCGGGACCCCGCAAACGAGCAGTACTTC
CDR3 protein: CASTYRDPANEQYF

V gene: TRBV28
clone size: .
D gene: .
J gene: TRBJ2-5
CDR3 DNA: TGTGCCAGCAGTTTACCCGGGACCTTACAAGAGACCCAGTACTTC
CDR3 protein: CASSLPGTLQETQYF